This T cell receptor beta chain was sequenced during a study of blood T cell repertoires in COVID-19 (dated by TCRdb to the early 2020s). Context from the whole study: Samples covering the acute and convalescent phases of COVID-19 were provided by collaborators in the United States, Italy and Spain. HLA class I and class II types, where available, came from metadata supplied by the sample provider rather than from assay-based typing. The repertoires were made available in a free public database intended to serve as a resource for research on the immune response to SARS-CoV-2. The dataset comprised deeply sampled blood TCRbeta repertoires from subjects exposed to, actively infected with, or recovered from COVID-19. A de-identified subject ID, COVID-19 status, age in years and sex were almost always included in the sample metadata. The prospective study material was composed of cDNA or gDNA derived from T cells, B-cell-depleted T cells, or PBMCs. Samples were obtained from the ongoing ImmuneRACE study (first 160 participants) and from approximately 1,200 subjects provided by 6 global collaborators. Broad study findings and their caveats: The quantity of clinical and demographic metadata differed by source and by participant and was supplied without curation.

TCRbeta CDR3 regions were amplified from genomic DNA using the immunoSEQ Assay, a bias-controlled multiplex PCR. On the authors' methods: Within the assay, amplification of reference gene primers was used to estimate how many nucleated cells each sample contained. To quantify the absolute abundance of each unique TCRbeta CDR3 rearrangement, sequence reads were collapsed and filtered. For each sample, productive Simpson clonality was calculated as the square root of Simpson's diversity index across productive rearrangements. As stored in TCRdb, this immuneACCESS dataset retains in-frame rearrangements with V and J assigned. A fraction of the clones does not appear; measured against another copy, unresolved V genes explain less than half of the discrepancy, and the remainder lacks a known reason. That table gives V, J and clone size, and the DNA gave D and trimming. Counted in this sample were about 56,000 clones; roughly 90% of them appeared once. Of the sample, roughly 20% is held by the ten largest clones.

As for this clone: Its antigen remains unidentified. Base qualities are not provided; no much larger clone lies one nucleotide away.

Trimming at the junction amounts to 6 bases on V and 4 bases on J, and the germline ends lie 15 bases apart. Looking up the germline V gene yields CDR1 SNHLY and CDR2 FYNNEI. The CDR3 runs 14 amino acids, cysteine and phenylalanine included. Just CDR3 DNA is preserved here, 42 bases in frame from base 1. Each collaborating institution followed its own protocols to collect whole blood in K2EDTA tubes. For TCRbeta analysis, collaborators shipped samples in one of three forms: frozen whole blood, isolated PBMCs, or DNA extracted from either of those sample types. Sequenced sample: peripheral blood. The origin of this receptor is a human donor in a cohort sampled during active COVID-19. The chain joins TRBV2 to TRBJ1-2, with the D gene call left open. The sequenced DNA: TGTGCCAGCAGACTCCGGGAGGAGGGCTATGGCTACACCTTC. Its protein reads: CASRLREEGYGYTF.